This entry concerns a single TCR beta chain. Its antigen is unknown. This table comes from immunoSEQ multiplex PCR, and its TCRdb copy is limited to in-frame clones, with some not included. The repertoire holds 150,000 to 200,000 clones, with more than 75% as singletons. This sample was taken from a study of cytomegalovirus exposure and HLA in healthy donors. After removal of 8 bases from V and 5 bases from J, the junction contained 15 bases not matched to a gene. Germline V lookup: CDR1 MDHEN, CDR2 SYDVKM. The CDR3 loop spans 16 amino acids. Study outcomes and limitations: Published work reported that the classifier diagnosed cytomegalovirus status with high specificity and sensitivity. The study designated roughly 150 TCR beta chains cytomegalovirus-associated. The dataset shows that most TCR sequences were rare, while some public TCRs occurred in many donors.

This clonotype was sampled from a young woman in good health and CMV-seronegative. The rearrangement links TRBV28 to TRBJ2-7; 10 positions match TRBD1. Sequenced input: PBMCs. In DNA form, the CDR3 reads TGTGCCAGCTCTCCCGGGACAGGGGCTATCAGAGACGAGCAGTACTTC. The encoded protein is CASSPGTGAIRDEQYF.